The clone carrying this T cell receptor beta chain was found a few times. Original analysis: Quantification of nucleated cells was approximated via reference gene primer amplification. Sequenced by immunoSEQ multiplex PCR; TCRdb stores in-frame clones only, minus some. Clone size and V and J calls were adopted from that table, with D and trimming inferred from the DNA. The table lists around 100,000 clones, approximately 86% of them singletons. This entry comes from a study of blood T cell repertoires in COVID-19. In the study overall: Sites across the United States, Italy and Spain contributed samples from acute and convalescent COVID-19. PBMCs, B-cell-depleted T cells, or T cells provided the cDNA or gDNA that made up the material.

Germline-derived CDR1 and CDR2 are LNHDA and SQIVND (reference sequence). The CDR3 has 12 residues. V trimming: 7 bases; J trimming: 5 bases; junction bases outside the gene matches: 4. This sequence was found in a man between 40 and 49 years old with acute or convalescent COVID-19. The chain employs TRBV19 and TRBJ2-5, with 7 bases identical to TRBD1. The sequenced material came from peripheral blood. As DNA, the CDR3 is TGTGCCAGTAACAGGGGAACGGAGACCCAGTACTTC. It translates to CASNRGTETQYF. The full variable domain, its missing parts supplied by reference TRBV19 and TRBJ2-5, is DGGITQSPKYLFRKEGQNVTLSCEQNLNHDAMYWYRQDPGQGLRLIYYSQIVNDFQKGDIAEGYSVSREKKESFPLTVTSAQKNPTAFYLCASNRGTETQYFGPGTRLLVL.